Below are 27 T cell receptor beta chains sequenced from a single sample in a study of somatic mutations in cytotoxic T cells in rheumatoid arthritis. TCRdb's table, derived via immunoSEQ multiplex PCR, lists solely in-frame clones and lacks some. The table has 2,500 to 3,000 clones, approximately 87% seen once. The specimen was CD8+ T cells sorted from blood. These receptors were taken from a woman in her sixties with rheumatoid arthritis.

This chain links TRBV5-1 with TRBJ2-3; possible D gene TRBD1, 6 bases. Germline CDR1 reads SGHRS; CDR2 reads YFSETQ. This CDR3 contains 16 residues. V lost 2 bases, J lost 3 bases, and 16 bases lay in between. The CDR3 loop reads CASSFVYRVRTDTQYF. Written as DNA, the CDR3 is TGCGCCAGCAGCTTTGTATACAGGGTACGTACAGATACGCAGTATTTT.

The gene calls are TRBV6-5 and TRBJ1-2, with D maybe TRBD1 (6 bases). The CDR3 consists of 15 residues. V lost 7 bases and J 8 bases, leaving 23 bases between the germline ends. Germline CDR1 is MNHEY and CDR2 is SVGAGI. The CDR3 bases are TGTGCCAGCACCTCCCCCGGGGGGCAGGATGGCGGCTACACCTTC. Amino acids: CASTSPGGQDGGYTF.

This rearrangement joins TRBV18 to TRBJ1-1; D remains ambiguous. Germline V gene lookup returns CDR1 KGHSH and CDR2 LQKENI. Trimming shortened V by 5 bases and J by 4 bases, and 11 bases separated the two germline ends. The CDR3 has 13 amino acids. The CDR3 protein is CASSAGGSTEAFF. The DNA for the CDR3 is TGTGCCAGCTCAGCGGGAGGGAGCACTGAAGCTTTCTTT.

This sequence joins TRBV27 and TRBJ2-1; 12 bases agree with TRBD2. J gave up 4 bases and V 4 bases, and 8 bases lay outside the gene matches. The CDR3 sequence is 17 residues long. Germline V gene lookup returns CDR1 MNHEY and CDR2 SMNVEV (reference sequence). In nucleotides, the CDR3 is TGTGCCAGCAGTTCCCAAGGACTAGCGGGGTTGTACAATGAGCAGTTCTTC. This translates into CASSSQGLAGLYNEQFF.

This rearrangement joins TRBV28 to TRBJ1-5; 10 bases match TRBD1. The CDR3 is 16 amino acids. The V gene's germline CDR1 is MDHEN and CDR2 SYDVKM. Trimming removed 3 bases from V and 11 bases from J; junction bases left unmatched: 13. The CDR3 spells CASSFDRGPGWVAQHF. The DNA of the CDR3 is TGTGCCAGCAGTTTTGACAGGGGGCCAGGCTGGGTAGCCCAGCATTTT.

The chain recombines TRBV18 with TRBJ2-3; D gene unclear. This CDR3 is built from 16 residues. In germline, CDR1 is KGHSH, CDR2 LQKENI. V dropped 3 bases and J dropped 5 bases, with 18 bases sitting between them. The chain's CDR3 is CASSPLIYQVIDTQYF. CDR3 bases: TGTGCCAGCTCACCTCTCATATACCAGGTTATAGATACGCAGTATTTT. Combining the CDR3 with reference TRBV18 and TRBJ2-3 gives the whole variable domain NAGVMQNPRHLVRRRGQEARLRCSPMKGHSHVYWYRQLPEEGLKFMVYLQKENIIDESGMPKERFSAEFPKEGPSILRIQQVVRGDSAAYFCASSPLIYQVIDTQYFGPGTRLTVL.

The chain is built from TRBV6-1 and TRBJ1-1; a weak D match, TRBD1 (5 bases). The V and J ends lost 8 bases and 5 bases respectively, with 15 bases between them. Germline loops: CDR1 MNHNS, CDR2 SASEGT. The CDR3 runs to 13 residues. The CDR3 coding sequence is TGTGCCAGCCCCAAGGGGCGGGGTACTGAAGCTTTCTTT. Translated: CASPKGRGTEAFF.

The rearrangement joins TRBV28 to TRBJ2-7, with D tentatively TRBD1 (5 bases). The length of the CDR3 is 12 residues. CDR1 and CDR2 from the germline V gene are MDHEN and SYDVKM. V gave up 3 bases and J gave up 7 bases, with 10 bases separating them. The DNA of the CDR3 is TGTGCCAGCAGTTTTTGGGCAGGGGAGCAGTACTTC. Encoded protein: CASSFWAGEQYF. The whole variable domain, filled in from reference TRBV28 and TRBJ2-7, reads DVKVTQSSRYLVKRTGEKVFLECVQDMDHENMFWYRQDPGLGLRLIYFSYDVKMKEKGDIPEGYSVSREKKERFSLILESASTNQTSMYLCASSFWAGEQYFGPGTRLTVT.

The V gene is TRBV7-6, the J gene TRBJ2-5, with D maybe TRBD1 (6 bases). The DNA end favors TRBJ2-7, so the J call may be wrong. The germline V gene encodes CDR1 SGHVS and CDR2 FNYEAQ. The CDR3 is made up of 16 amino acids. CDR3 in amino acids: CASSPRRDIPTYEQYF. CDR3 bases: TGTGCCAGCAGCCCCCGTAGGGACATCCCCACCTACGAGCAGTACTTC.

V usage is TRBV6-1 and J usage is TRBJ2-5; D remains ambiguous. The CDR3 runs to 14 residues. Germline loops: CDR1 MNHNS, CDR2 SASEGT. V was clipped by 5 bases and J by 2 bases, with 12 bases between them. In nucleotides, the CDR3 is TGTGCCAGCAGTCTCTCGGGTTCTCAAGAGACCCAGTACTTC. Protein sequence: CASSLSGSQETQYF.

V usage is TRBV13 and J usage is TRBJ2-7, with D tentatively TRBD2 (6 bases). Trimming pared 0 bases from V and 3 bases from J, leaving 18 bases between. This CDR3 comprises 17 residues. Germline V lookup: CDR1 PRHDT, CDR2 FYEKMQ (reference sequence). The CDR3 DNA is TGTGCCAGCAGCTTAGGGTCGGTGCGGCGGGAACGCTACGAGCAGTACTTC. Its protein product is CASSLGSVRRERYEQYF.

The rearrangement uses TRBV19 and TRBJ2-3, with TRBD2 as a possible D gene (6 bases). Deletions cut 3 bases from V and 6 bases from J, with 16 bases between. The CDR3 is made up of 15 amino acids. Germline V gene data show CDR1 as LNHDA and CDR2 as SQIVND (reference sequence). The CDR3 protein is CASSMVTEGRDTQYF. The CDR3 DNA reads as TGTGCCAGTAGTATGGTGACGGAGGGTCGGGATACGCAGTATTTT.

CDR3 DNA: TGTGCCAGCAGCCCAGGGGACAGGGGCTACGAGCAGTACTTC. This sequence encodes CASSPGDRGYEQYF. The chain employs TRBV9 and TRBJ2-7; 10 bases are shared with TRBD1. V dropped 4 bases and J dropped 3; count of bases not matched to a gene: 4. CDR3 length: 14 residues. The germline V gene has CDR1 SGDLS and CDR2 YYNGEE.

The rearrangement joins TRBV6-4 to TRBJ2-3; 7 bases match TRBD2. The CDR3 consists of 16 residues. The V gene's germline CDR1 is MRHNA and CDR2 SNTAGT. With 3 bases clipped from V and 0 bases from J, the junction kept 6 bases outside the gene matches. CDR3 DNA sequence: TGTGCCAGCAGTGAGACTAGCCGAGCTAGCACAGATACGCAGTATTTT. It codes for CASSETSRASTDTQYF.

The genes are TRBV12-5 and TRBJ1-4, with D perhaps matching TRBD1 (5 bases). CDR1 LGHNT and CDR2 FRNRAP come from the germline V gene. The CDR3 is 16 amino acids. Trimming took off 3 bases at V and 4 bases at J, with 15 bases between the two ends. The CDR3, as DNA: TGTGCTAGTGGTTTCCACCAGACAGAAATTAATGAAAAACTGTTTTTT. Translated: CASGFHQTEINEKLFF. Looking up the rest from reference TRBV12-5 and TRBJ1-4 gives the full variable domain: DARVTQTPRHKVTEMGQEVTMRCQPILGHNTVFWYRQTMMQGLELLAYFRNRAPLDDSGMPKDRFSAEMPDATLATLKIQPSEPRDSAVYFCASGFHQTEINEKLFFGSGTQLSVL.

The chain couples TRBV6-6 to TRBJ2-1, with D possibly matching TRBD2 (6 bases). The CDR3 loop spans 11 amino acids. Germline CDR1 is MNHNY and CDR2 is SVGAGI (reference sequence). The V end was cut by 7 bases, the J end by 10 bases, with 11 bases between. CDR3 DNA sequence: TGTGCCAGCACCGGACTACGGGAGCAGTTCTTC. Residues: CASTGLREQFF.

The CDR3 DNA reads TGTGCCAGCAGCGTAGGGGAGGGGAGGGCTGAAGCTTTCTTT. Protein sequence: CASSVGEGRAEAFF. The chain combines TRBV9 with TRBJ1-1; D is possibly TRBD1 (5 bases). The V end lost 0 bases, the J end lost 6 bases, and 12 bases lay between the germline ends. Per germline, CDR1 SGDLS and CDR2 YYNGEE. The CDR3 sequence is 14 residues long.

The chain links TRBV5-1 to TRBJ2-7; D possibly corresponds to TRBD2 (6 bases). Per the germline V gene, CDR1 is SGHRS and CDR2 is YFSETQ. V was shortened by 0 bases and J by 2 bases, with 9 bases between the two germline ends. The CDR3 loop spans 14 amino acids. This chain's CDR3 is CASSLEGGTYEQYF. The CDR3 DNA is TGCGCCAGCAGCTTGGAGGGAGGTACCTACGAGCAGTACTTC.

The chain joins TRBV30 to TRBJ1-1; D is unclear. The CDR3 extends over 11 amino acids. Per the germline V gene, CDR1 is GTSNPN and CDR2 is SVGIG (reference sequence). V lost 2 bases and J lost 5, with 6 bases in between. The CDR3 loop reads CAWSWATEAFF. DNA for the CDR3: TGTGCCTGGAGTTGGGCAACTGAAGCTTTCTTT.

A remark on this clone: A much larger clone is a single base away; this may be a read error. The chain's CDR3 is CSVAPWSTEAFF. In nucleotides, the CDR3 is TGCAGCGTTGCCCCCTGGAGCACTGAAGCTTTCTTT. V gene TRBV29-1 combines with J gene TRBJ1-1, with unresolved D. This CDR3 has 12 amino acids. Trimming left V 4 bases short and J 4 bases short, with 10 bases between. Germline V gives CDR1 SQVTM, CDR2 ANQGSEA.

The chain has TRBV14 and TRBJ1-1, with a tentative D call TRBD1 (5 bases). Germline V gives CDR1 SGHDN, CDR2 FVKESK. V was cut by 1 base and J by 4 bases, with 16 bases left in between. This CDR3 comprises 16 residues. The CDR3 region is CASSQGDPGVGTEAFF. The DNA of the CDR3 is TGTGCCAGCAGCCAAGGGGACCCGGGGGTCGGCACTGAAGCTTTCTTT.

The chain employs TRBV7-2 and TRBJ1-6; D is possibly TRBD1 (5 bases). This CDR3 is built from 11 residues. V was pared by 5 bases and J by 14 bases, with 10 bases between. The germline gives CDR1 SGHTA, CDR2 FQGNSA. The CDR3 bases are TGTGCCAGCAGCCCAGGGTTGGCCCTCCACTTT. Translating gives CASSPGLALHF. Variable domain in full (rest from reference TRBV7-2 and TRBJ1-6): GAGVSQSPSNKVTEKGKDVELRCDPISGHTALYWYRQSLGQGLEFLIYFQGNSAPDKSGLPSDRFSAERTGGSVSTLTIQRTQQEDSAVYLCASSPGLALHFGNGTRLTVT.

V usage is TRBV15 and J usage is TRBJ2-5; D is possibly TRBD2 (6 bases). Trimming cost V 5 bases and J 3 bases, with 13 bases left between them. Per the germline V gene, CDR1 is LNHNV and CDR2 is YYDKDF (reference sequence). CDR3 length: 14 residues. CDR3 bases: TGTGCCACCAGCGCCTTAGGAGGGAAAGAGACCCAGTACTTC. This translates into CATSALGGKETQYF.

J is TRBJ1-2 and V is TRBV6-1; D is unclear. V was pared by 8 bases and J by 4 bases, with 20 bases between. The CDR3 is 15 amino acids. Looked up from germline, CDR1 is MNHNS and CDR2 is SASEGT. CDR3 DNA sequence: TGTGCCAGCCTAGGAACGAGCGGACGGGTCTATGGCTACACCTTC. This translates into CASLGTSGRVYGYTF.

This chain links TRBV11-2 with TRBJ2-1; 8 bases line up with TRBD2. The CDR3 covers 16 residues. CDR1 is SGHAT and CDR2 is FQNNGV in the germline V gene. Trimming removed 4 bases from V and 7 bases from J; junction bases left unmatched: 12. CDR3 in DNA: TGTGCCAGCAGCTCAGGGTGGCGGGGGGTGGAGAATGAGCAGTTCTTC. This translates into CASSSGWRGVENEQFF.

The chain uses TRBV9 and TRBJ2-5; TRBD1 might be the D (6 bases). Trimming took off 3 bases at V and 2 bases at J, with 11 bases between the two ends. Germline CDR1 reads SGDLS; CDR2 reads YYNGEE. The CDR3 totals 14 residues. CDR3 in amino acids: CASSGNRAQETQYF. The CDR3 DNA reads TGTGCCAGCAGCGGTAACAGGGCGCAAGAGACCCAGTACTTC.

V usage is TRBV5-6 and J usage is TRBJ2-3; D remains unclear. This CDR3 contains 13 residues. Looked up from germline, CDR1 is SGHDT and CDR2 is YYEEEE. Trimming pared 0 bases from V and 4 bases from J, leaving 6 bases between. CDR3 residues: CASSLGRSDTQYF. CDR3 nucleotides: TGTGCCAGCAGCTTGGGGAGATCAGATACGCAGTATTTT.